Described below is a single T cell receptor beta chain sequence and its context. The data stem from a study of blood T cells in healthy people across ages. The CDR3 sequence is 18 residues long. Germline lookup yields CDR1 SNHLY and CDR2 FYNNEI. V dropped 2 bases and J dropped 0; count of bases not matched to a gene: 9. Together with a sample-barcoded 5' primer, a J-beta primer mix was included in a second PCR lasting about 7 to 11 cycles. TCRdb fed the 5' RACE reads into MiXCR, producing one record per CDR3 protein. The sample records roughly 2 million distinct CDR3 sequences, around half being singletons.

The chain is built from TRBV2 and TRBJ2-4; 8 bases align to TRBD2. This sequence was found in a woman aged 40 to 50 in good health. Sequencing input: blood. The DNA for the CDR3 is TGTGCCAGCAGTGAAATGCGGGGGGTACTACTAGCCAAAAACATTCAGTACTTC. As protein: CASSEMRGVLLAKNIQYF.